These T cell receptor beta chains were read from a single sample in a study of blood T cells in healthy people across ages. MiXCR was run by TCRdb on the 5' RACE reads, yielding one entry per CDR3 protein. The sample holds 890,000 or so distinct CDR3 sequences; 55% to 65% are singletons and the top ten take 25% to 30%. The sample was blood. The origin of the receptors is a man aged 25-40 years in good health. Both conserved end residues are part of each CDR3. The D gene is left open where the match is weak. Not every row has a clone size; where given, it reads once, few, many or a size class.

>TRBD1|TRBJ2-5|TRBV10-3|.
CAISGAGGDETQYF
TGTGCCATCAGTGGGGCAGGGGGCGACGAGACCCAGTACTTC
>.|TRBJ1-1|TRBV19|.
CATRTAELIMNTEAFF
TGTGCCACTAGGACAGCCGAGCTAATCATGAACACTGAAGCTTTCTTT
>.|TRBJ1-4|TRBV29-1|few
CAGGLGEKLFF
TGCGCGGGAGGGTTGGGCGAAAAACTGTTTTTT
>.|TRBJ2-3|TRBV6-6|.
CASSAQDPKYADTQYF
TGTGCCAGCAGCGCTCAGGACCCTAAGTACGCGGATACGCAGTATTTT
>TRBD1|TRBJ1-4|TRBV7-6|once
CASSSLRPGAGGEKLFF
TGTGCCAGCAGCTCCCTAAGACCCGGGGCAGGGGGCGAAAAACTGTTTTTT
>.|TRBJ2-3|TRBV4-3|.
CASSQDWGGTDTQYF
TGCGCCAGCAGCCAAGATTGGGGGGGCACAGATACGCAGTATTTT
>.|TRBJ2-3|TRBV21-1|.
CASSKRDRETDTQYF
TGTGCCAGCAGCAAGCGGGACAGGGAAACAGATACGCAGTATTTT
>.|TRBJ2-1|TRBV29-1|.
CSVEGAVNEQFF
TGCAGCGTTGAAGGGGCAGTCAATGAGCAGTTCTTC
>TRBD2|TRBJ2-3|TRBV5-1|.
CASSLEAGGPFKMNTQYF
TGCGCCAGCAGCTTGGAGGCGGGGGGGCCGTTTAAGATGAATACGCAGTATTTT
>TRBD1|TRBJ2-1|TRBV5-1|.
CASSLTGTGEGFAYNEQFF
TGCGCCAGCAGCTTGACCGGGACAGGGGAAGGGTTTGCCTACAATGAGCAGTTCTTC
>.|TRBJ2-3|TRBV5-1|many
CASSLISTDTQYF
TGCGCCAGCAGCCTAATTTCCACAGATACGCAGTATTTT
>.|TRBJ2-3|TRBV9|.
CASSVDPVTDTQYF
TGTGCCAGCAGCGTAGACCCAGTCACAGATACGCAGTATTTT
>.|TRBJ2-6|TRBV10-3|few
CAISDKGKDSGANVLTF
TGTGCCATCAGTGATAAGGGTAAAGACTCTGGGGCCAACGTCCTGACTTTC
>TRBD1|TRBJ2-2|TRBV12-3/TRBV12-4|once
CASIDRVFTGELFF
TGTGCCAGCATTGACAGGGTTTTCACCGGGGAGCTGTTTTTT
>.|TRBJ2-3|TRBV6-1|.
CASRVSLDTQYF
TGTGCCAGCAGAGTCTCGTTAGATACGCAGTATTTT
>.|TRBJ2-7|TRBV9|many
CASSVADSSSYEQYF
TGTGCCAGCAGCGTAGCTGACAGTTCATCCTACGAGCAGTACTTC
>.|TRBJ1-4|TRBV7-2|.
CASSPSQRGEKLFF
TGTGCCAGCAGCCCGTCCCAAAGGGGTGAAAAACTGTTTTTT
>.|TRBJ1-5|TRBV24-1|once
CATSDGSGNQPQHF
TGTGCCACCAGTGATGGGTCAGGCAATCAGCCCCAGCATTTT
>TRBD2|TRBJ2-3|TRBV9|few
CASSSGLAAFTDTQYF
TGTGCCAGCAGCAGCGGACTAGCGGCCTTCACAGATACGCAGTATTTT
>.|TRBJ2-7|TRBV5-1|many
CASSLVGSSYEQYF
TGCGCCAGCAGCTTGGTGGGATCCTCCTACGAGCAGTACTTC
>.|TRBJ2-5|TRBV20-1|few
CSASKGTTRETQYF
TGCAGTGCTAGTAAGGGTACCACGAGGGAGACCCAGTACTTC
>.|TRBJ2-5|TRBV9|.
CASSLASETFQETQYF
TGTGCCAGCAGCTTGGCCAGCGAAACGTTTCAAGAGACCCAGTACTTC
>TRBD2|TRBJ2-3|TRBV7-8|.
CASSPAGVLDTQYF
TGTGCCAGCAGCCCAGCGGGGGTGCTAGATACGCAGTATTTT
>.|TRBJ2-7|TRBV3-1|few
CASSSRGGEIYEQYF
TGTGCCAGCAGCTCCCGCGGCGGGGAGATCTACGAGCAGTACTTC
>.|TRBJ2-5|TRBV7-7|.
CASQTDLQETQYF
TGTGCCAGCCAAACAGATCTACAAGAGACCCAGTACTTC
>.|TRBJ2-7|TRBV5-5|.
CASSSGAEGKQYF
TGTGCCAGCAGTTCCGGAGCAGAAGGGAAGCAGTACTTC
>.|TRBJ2-7|TRBV3-1|.
CASSQGPLDYEQYF
TGTGCCAGCAGCCAAGGCCCACTAGACTACGAGCAGTACTTC
>.|TRBJ1-1|TRBV3-1|.
CASSQAAGGNFPEAFF
TGTGCCAGCAGCCAGGCGGCGGGAGGGAACTTCCCTGAAGCTTTCTTT
>.|TRBJ1-2|TRBV20-1|.
CSARGGGYEYYGYTF
TGCAGTGCTAGAGGAGGGGGATATGAGTACTATGGCTACACCTTC
>.|TRBJ2-3|TRBV2|few
CASSDAAAGTDTQYF
TGTGCCAGCAGTGACGCGGCGGCGGGCACAGATACGCAGTATTTT
>TRBD1|TRBJ1-5|TRBV29-1|.
CSVGDRDGQPQHF
TGCAGCGTTGGGGACAGGGACGGTCAGCCCCAGCATTTT
>.|TRBJ2-1|TRBV28|.
CASSRSGIREFF
TGTGCCAGCAGTCGCTCCGGGATACGGGAGTTCTTC